The source of this T cell receptor beta chain is a study of T cells in Graves' hyperthyroidism and ophthalmopathy. The patients, who ranged from 18 to 65 in age, presented with newly diagnosed hyperthyroidism lasting under 2 months. Patients showing uncontrolled infection, other autoimmune disease, pregnancy or lactation were ineligible. The source material, RNA transcripts, was used to amplify TCR beta CDR3 regions. An initial round of RT-PCR targeting the TCR CDR3 relied on the HTBI primer set. MiXCR, run by TCRdb on the multiplex PCR reads, gives a single entry per CDR3 protein. This sample has about 560,000 distinct CDR3 sequences, with approximately 15% found just once. Germline loops: CDR1 LNHDA, CDR2 SQIVND (reference sequence). CDR3 length equals 15 residues. Between the trimmed V and J ends, which lost 7 bases and 0 bases, there was a span of 13 bases.

The TCR originated in a woman in her late teens or twenties with Graves' hyperthyroidism. This chain connects TRBV19 to TRBJ2-1, with a weak D call TRBD2 (6 bases). The sequencing sample was made of blood. The CDR3 nucleotides are TGTGCCAGTACCATGACTAGGTCCTCCTACAATGAGCAGTTCTTC. The encoded protein is CASTMTRSSYNEQFF.